The 6 T cell receptor beta chains reported below all come from one sample, sequenced in a study of post-analysis software for immune sequencing data. Overall study results and limits: Patients carried a handful of TRBV segments more frequently than controls did, and TRBV5-6, TRBV5-1 and TRBV20-1 were among them.

These receptors lack a known antigen. Every TCR beta cDNA library bore unique molecular identifiers. TCRdb re-derived calls from the PCR reads in MiXCR, one entry per CDR3 protein. The table shows some 370,000 distinct CDR3 sequences, with roughly 35% occurring only once. Sequences were obtained from blood. The receptors derive from a girl between 5 and 17 years old with multiple sclerosis.

The chain has TRBV29-1 and TRBJ2-3, with D uncertain. The CDR3 covers 10 residues. V dropped 7 bases and J dropped 0 bases, with 2 bases sitting between them. The germline gives CDR1 SQVTM, CDR2 ANQGSEA. The chain's CDR3 is CSGSTDTQYF. The CDR3 DNA sequence: TGCAGCGGAAGCACAGATACGCAGTATTTT.

Here the CDR3 DNA reads TGTGCCAGCAGCCCCGGAGCCACATATGGCTACACCTTC. This encodes CASSPGATYGYTF. This chain uses TRBV12-3 or TRBV12-4 with TRBJ1-2; D call uncertain. The CDR3 runs 13 residues. V lost 6 bases, J lost 5 bases, and 13 bases lay in between.

This clonotype was seen ten or more times. The chain is built from TRBV12-3 or TRBV12-4 and TRBJ2-7; maybe TRBD1 (6 bases). V was trimmed by 3 bases and J by 0 bases, leaving 9 bases between them. The CDR3 totals 14 residues. CDR3 DNA sequence: TGTGCCAGCAGTTTCCAGGGGAGCTCCTACGAGCAGTACTTC. It codes for CASSFQGSSYEQYF.

The chain recombines TRBV7-2 with TRBJ2-5; TRBD2 matches at 7 bases. Germline V gives CDR1 SGHTA, CDR2 FQGNSA. The CDR3 extends over 16 amino acids. V was pared by 3 bases and J by 5 bases, with 12 bases of the junction left unmatched. Here the CDR3 DNA reads TGTGCCAGCAGCTTGGGACTACGGAGTTCGGGGGAGACCCAGTACTTC. This gives the protein CASSLGLRSSGETQYF.

Notes on this clonotype: This may be a read error: a much more frequent sequence differs by one nucleotide. This rearrangement joins TRBV12-3 or TRBV12-4 to TRBJ2-1, with 7 bases aligning to TRBD2. This CDR3 has 16 amino acids. The DNA for the CDR3 is TGTGCCAGCAGACGGGGAAGCGGGGACTCCTACAATGAGCGGTTCTTC. It translates to CASRRGSGDSYNERFF.

A remark on this clonotype: A much larger clone sits a single nucleotide away, making a read error possible. The rearrangement links TRBV11-1 to TRBJ2-1; D is unresolved. The ends were cut back, 4 bases at V and 6 bases at J, with 7 bases in the middle. The CDR3 has 12 residues. Germline loops: CDR1 SGHAT, CDR2 FQDESV (reference sequence). The DNA of the CDR3 is TGTGCCAGCAGCTCAGACACCAATGAGCAGTTCTTC. It encodes CASSSDTNEQFF.